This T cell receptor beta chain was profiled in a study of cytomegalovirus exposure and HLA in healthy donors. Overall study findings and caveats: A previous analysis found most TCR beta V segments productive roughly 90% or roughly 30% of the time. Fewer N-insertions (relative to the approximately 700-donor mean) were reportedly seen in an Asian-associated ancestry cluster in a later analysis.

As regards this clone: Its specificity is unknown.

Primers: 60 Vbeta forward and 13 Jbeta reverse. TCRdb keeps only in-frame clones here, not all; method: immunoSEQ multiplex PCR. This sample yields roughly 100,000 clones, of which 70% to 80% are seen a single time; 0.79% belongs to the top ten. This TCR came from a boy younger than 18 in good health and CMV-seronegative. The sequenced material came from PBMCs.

The CDR3: CASRRGDTEAFF. CDR3 DNA: TGTGCCAGCAGGCGCGGGGACACTGAAGCTTTCTTT. This rearrangement joins TRBV6-5 to TRBJ1-1; D is unresolved. Trimming shortened V by 6 bases and J by 3 bases, and 8 bases separated the two germline ends. Germline V gene data show CDR1 as MNHEY and CDR2 as SVGAGI. The CDR3 consists of 12 residues.